A single TCR beta chain is shown here with its context. The PCR used 60 Vbeta and 13 Jbeta primers. Data came from immunoSEQ multiplex PCR; TCRdb stores just in-frame clones and leaves some out. Of 99,000 or so clones detected, around 70% appear once; the ten largest clones hold 1% to 1.5%. Germline V gene lookup returns CDR1 MNHEY and CDR2 SVGAGI. The CDR3 covers 16 residues. J gave up 8 bases and V 2 bases, and 9 bases lay outside the gene matches. The data derive from a study of cytomegalovirus exposure and HLA in healthy donors. At the level of the study: In an early release, HLA-typed donors contributed some 88 million unique TCR sequences.

The sequence came from a middle-aged man in good health and CMV-seronegative. The sequenced sample was PBMCs. The chain has TRBV6-5 and TRBJ1-2, with 12 bases fitting TRBD1. The chain's CDR3 is CASSYTPGQGARGYTF. CDR3 DNA sequence: TGTGCCAGCAGTTACACTCCGGGACAGGGGGCGAGAGGCTACACCTTC.